Listed here are 27 T cell receptor beta chains from one sample, sequenced in a study of post-analysis software for immune sequencing data. For these receptors, no antigen is known. Notes on the study in general: Relative to controls, patients had 4 or 5 TRBV segments at higher frequency, with TRBV5-6, TRBV5-1 and TRBV20-1 among these.

Incorporated into the TCR beta cDNA libraries were unique molecular identifiers, which served to reduce PCR and sequencing biases. TCRdb itself ran the PCR reads through MiXCR, one entry per CDR3 protein. The sample holds 650,000 to 850,000 distinct CDR3 sequences, about 57% seen once. Source material: blood. Receptor source: a girl aged 5 to 17 with multiple sclerosis.

The V call is TRBV12-3 or TRBV12-4, the J call TRBJ2-2; D gene ambiguous. The CDR3 consists of 15 residues. V was trimmed by 5 bases and J by 4 bases, leaving 14 bases between them. The CDR3 DNA sequence: TGTGCCAGCAGTCCCGCCTGGCGGCGCACCGGGGAGCTGTTTTTT. It specifies CASSPAWRRTGELFF.

This chain uses TRBV2 with TRBJ2-1; 8 bases align to TRBD1. After removal of 11 bases from V and 0 bases from J, the junction contained 6 bases not matched to a gene. Germline assignment: CDR1 SNHLY and CDR2 FYNNEI. The CDR3 covers 14 residues. DNA of the CDR3: TGTGCCGGATCGGGACAGGCCTCCTACAATGAGCAGTTCTTC. As protein: CAGSGQASYNEQFF.

The V call is TRBV4-1, the J call TRBJ2-4; 11 bases match TRBD2. The CDR3 loop spans 19 amino acids. V dropped 4 bases and J dropped 0; count of bases not matched to a gene: 11. The V gene's germline CDR1 is MGHRA and CDR2 YSYEKL. This CDR3 reads CASSPGGLAVILAKNIQYF. The CDR3 nucleotides read TGCGCCAGCAGCCCAGGGGGACTAGCGGTAATTCTAGCCAAAAACATTCAGTACTTC.

The J gene is TRBJ2-7, the V gene TRBV5-1; 9 positions match TRBD2. This CDR3 comprises 15 residues. Germline V CDR1 and CDR2: SGHRS, YFSETQ. J lost 6 bases, V lost 0 bases, and 7 bases had no gene match. CDR3 bases: TGCGCCAGCAGCTTGGAAGCAGCGGGAGGTGGCGAGCAGTACTTC. Translation: CASSLEAAGGGEQYF.

This chain joins TRBV7-9 and TRBJ2-3; TRBD2 matches at 7 bases. The CDR3 length is 14 residues. V lost 8 bases, J lost 3 bases, and 8 bases stayed unmatched. The germline CDR1 and CDR2 sequences are SEHNR and FQNEAQ (reference sequence). As DNA, the CDR3 is TGTGCCAGCGGCAGGCGGGAGAGGACAGATACGCAGTATTTT. This gives the protein CASGRRERTDTQYF.

V and J are TRBV29-1 and TRBJ1-1; D ambiguous. V shed 3 bases and J shed 0 bases, with 11 bases lying between them. Germline loops: CDR1 SQVTM, CDR2 ANQGSEA. The CDR3 contains 14 residues. DNA for the CDR3: TGCAGCGTTGAGGGCACCCGCCTGAACACTGAAGCTTTCTTT. This translates into CSVEGTRLNTEAFF.

This sequence joins TRBV7-3 and TRBJ2-1; TRBD1 or TRBD2 may be the D gene (5 bases each). CDR1 SGHTA and CDR2 FQGTGA come from the germline V gene. The CDR3 loop spans 15 amino acids. Trimming removed 6 bases from V and 4 bases from J, with 16 bases in between. CDR3 in DNA: TGTGCCAGCAGTAGACGGGACGGCAGATACAATGAGCAGTTCTTC. This translates into CASSRRDGRYNEQFF.

V usage is TRBV5-1 and J usage is TRBJ2-3; unclear D gene. The CDR3 has 17 amino acids. The V end was cut by 0 bases, the J end by 8 bases, with 22 bases between. Germline-derived CDR1 and CDR2 are SGHRS and YFSETQ. The CDR3 loop reads CASSLAVNRIPPATQYF. The CDR3 bases are TGCGCCAGCAGCTTGGCCGTAAATAGAATCCCCCCAGCTACGCAGTATTTT.

This clonotype was detected a few times. The chain employs TRBV27 and TRBJ2-7; D not resolved. CDR1 is MNHEY and CDR2 is SMNVEV in the germline V gene (reference sequence). The CDR3 runs to 16 residues. Trimming took 6 bases from V and 3 from J, leaving 21 bases between them. For the CDR3, the DNA is TGTGCCAGCAGCCCGGATTCCCCGGTACCTTTCTACGAGCAGTACTTC. Its protein is CASSPDSPVPFYEQYF.

The chain employs TRBV6-1 and TRBJ2-6, with D unclear. Germline CDR1 MNHNS, CDR2 SASEGT. CDR3 size: 14 residues. Trimming took off 7 bases at V and 0 bases at J, with 7 bases between the two ends. CDR3 nucleotides: TGTGCCAGCAACCGGAGCTCTGGGGCCAACGTCCTGACTTTC. This gives the protein CASNRSSGANVLTF.

This chain links TRBV20-1 with TRBJ2-7; 9 bases fit TRBD1. After removal of 5 bases from V and 2 bases from J, the junction contained 7 bases not matched to a gene. The length of the CDR3 is 14 residues. Germline assignment: CDR1 DFQATT and CDR2 SNEGSKA (reference sequence). The CDR3 nucleotides are TGCAGTGCTCCACGGACAGGGGTAACCTACGAGCAGTACTTC. This codes for CSAPRTGVTYEQYF.

Only a few counts were recorded for this clonotype. This chain links TRBV25-1 with TRBJ2-1; D uncertain. CDR3 size: 12 residues. CDR1 MGHDK and CDR2 SYGVNS come from the germline V gene. V was cut by 7 bases and J by 5 bases, with 9 bases left in between. This chain's CDR3 is CASMAVHNEQFF. The CDR3, as DNA: TGTGCCAGCATGGCGGTTCACAATGAGCAGTTCTTC.

V is TRBV6-1 and J is TRBJ1-1; D not resolved. CDR1 is MNHNS and CDR2 is SASEGT in the germline V gene. V was trimmed by 7 bases and J by 1 base, leaving 13 bases between them. The CDR3 has 14 residues. In nucleotides, the CDR3 is TGTGCCAGCAATCACCTCCTTGGGAACACTGAAGCTTTCTTT. As protein: CASNHLLGNTEAFF.

This clonotype was observed once. The genes are TRBV5-1 and TRBJ2-1, with 13 bases lining up with TRBD2. The trim removed 3 bases at V and 6 bases at J, leaving 9 bases unmatched. There are 17 residues in the CDR3. CDR1 SGHRS and CDR2 YFSETQ come from the germline V gene. The DNA of the CDR3 is TGCGCCAGCAGCTCCTACCCTAGACTAGCGGGAGGCAATGAGCAGTTCTTC. Protein sequence: CASSSYPRLAGGNEQFF.

This clonotype was seen more than once but under ten times. This chain joins TRBV18 and TRBJ2-1, with 9 bases matching TRBD1. J was trimmed by 7 bases and V by 4 bases; bases with no gene match: 8. The CDR3 sequence is 15 residues long. Germline CDR1 is KGHSH and CDR2 is LQKENI. The CDR3 sequence is CASSHRRDRVNEQFF. CDR3 in DNA: TGTGCCAGCTCACACCGCCGGGACAGGGTTAATGAGCAGTTCTTC.

The chain carries TRBV12-3 or TRBV12-4 and TRBJ2-7; D perhaps matches TRBD1 (6 bases). V was pared by 5 bases and J by 2 bases, with 16 bases between. This CDR3 is built from 15 residues. The CDR3 is CASSARTDRPYEQYF. The CDR3 nucleotides are TGTGCCAGCAGTGCACGGACAGACCGACCCTACGAGCAGTACTTC.

The CDR3 protein is CASSQVWEGSYNEQFF. The CDR3 DNA is TGCGCCAGCAGCCAAGTCTGGGAGGGCTCCTACAATGAGCAGTTCTTC. The chain combines TRBV4-1 with TRBJ2-1, with 7 bases lining up with TRBD2. CDR3 length equals 16 residues. After removal of 1 base from V and 0 bases from J, the junction contained 3 bases not matched to a gene. From germline, CDR1 is MGHRA and CDR2 YSYEKL.

This clonotype was seen just once. At one end the junction does not follow the germline gene, possibly because of a read error. The chain couples TRBV4-1 to TRBJ2-1, with D maybe TRBD1 (5 bases). Germline assignment: CDR1 MGHRA and CDR2 YSYEKL. This CDR3 has 13 amino acids. The CDR3 sequence: CASSQDVDNEQFF. CDR3 nucleotides: TGCGCCAGCAGCCAAGATGTGGACAATGAACAGTTCTTC.

The chain links TRBV7-7 to TRBJ2-1; the D gene could be TRBD1 or TRBD2 (5 bases each). V dropped 5 bases and J dropped 5 bases, with 10 bases sitting between them. Per the germline V gene, CDR1 is SSHAT and CDR2 is FNYEAQ (reference sequence). The CDR3 runs to 13 residues. The CDR3 protein is CASSGDLDNEQFF. CDR3 DNA: TGTGCCAGCAGCGGGGACCTAGACAATGAGCAGTTCTTC.

This clonotype was observed a few times. The V call is TRBV20-1, the J call TRBJ2-7; 8 nucleotides align to TRBD2. V dropped 5 bases and J dropped 5; count of bases not matched to a gene: 11. This CDR3 spans 14 amino acids. Germline CDR1 reads DFQATT; CDR2 reads SNEGSKA (reference sequence). The DNA of the CDR3 is TGCAGTGCTGGGGTAGCGGGACTTAGCGACGAGCAGTACTTC. Protein product: CSAGVAGLSDEQYF.

The sample holds a few counts of this clonotype. This chain joins TRBV12-3 or TRBV12-4 and TRBJ1-1; no clear D gene. This CDR3 region has 12 residues. The ends were cut back, 6 bases at V and 3 bases at J, with 8 bases in the middle. CDR3 bases: TGTGCCAGCAGACAGTTTCACACTGAAGCTTTCTTT. This gives the protein CASRQFHTEAFF.

This chain links TRBV20-1 with TRBJ2-7; tentatively, D is TRBD2 (5 bases). Trimming removed 1 base at V and 0 bases at J, with 7 bases between. The CDR3 is 13 amino acids. Germline CDR1 and CDR2: DFQATT and SNEGSKA (reference sequence). The CDR3 here is CSARASFSYEQYF. As DNA, the CDR3 is TGCAGTGCTAGAGCTAGCTTCTCCTACGAGCAGTACTTC.

The V gene is TRBV5-1, the J gene TRBJ2-3; D ambiguous. Germline loops: CDR1 SGHRS, CDR2 YFSETQ. This CDR3 is built from 16 residues. The V and J ends lost 0 bases and 6 bases respectively, with 17 bases between them. CDR3 bases: TGCGCCAGCAGCTTGGCCATCGATCGGTTCGAGGATACGCAGTATTTT. It is translated as CASSLAIDRFEDTQYF.

A few counts support this clonotype. The CDR3 sequence is CAISESSISGAVGYTF. CDR3 in DNA: TGTGCCATCAGTGAGTCTTCGATCTCGGGGGCTGTTGGCTACACCTTC. The chain has TRBV10-3 and TRBJ1-2; D perhaps matches TRBD1 (6 bases). Trimming pared 0 bases from V and 7 bases from J, leaving 18 bases between. From germline, CDR1 is ENHRY and CDR2 SYGVKD. The CDR3 sequence is 16 residues long.

This clonotype was seen more than once but under ten times. The chain employs TRBV29-1 and TRBJ1-4, with a possible D match to TRBD1 (6 bases). V was clipped by 6 bases and J by 2 bases, with 7 bases between them. Germline loops: CDR1 SQVTM, CDR2 ANQGSEA. The CDR3 is 12 residues long. CDR3 DNA: TGCAGCGTCACAGGGACTAATGAAAAACTGTTTTTT. Protein: CSVTGTNEKLFF.

This clonotype showed up just a few times. The chain is built from TRBV4-1 and TRBJ2-5, with 14 bases matching TRBD2. V gave up 8 bases and J gave up 4 bases; unmatched junction bases: 9. Looked up from germline, CDR1 is MGHRA and CDR2 is YSYEKL. The CDR3 contains 16 residues. Here the CDR3 reads CASSLPGLAGAETQYF. For the CDR3, the DNA is TGCGCCAGCTCCCTTCCGGGACTAGCGGGAGCAGAGACCCAGTACTTC.

The chain links TRBV10-3 to TRBJ2-1; maybe TRBD2 (6 bases). The CDR3 is made up of 16 amino acids. The ends were cut back, 0 bases at V and 3 bases at J, with 12 bases in the middle. CDR1 ENHRY and CDR2 SYGVKD come from the germline V gene. CDR3 sequence: CAISESGRGNYNEQFF. The CDR3 DNA reads TGTGCCATCAGTGAGTCAGGGCGGGGTAACTACAATGAGCAGTTCTTC.